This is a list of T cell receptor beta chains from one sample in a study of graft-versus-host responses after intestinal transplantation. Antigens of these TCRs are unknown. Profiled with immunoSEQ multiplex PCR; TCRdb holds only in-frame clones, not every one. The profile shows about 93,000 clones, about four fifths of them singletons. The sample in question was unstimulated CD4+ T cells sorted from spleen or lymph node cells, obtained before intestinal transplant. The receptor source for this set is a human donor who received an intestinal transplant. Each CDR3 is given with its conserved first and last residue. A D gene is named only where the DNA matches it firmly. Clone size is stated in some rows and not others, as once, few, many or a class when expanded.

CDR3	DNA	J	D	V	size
CASSLDFGGYTF	TGCGCCAGCAGCTTGGACTTTGGTGGCTACACCTTC	TRBJ1-2	NA	TRBV5-1	few
CASNELAGGYNEQFF	TGTGCCAGCAATGAACTAGCGGGGGGCTACAATGAGCAGTTCTTC	TRBJ2-1	TRBD2	TRBV2	NA
CASSLLQGQPQHF	TGTGCCAGCAGTTTACTACAGGGACAGCCCCAGCATTTT	TRBJ1-5	NA	TRBV28	NA
CASSESSGGSTDTQYF	TGTGCCAGCAGTGAGAGCAGCGGGGGGTCCACAGATACGCAGTATTTT	TRBJ2-3	TRBD2	TRBV28	NA
CSAPLGREAFF	TGCAGTGCCCCCCTGGGGCGTGAAGCTTTCTTT	TRBJ1-1	NA	TRBV20-1	few
CASRGDYPSYNEQFF	TGTGCCAGCAGGGGGGACTATCCGTCCTACAATGAGCAGTTCTTC	TRBJ2-1	TRBD2	TRBV2	NA
CASSLTRSGANVLTF	TGTGCCAGCAGCCTAACACGGAGTGGGGCCAACGTCCTGACTTTC	TRBJ2-6	NA	TRBV14	NA
CASSLPQTGKNEQYF	TGCGCCAGCAGCTTGCCTCAGACAGGGAAAAACGAGCAGTACTTC	TRBJ2-7	TRBD1	TRBV5-1	NA
CSARARGEQYF	TGCAGTGCTAGGGCTAGGGGAGAGCAGTACTTC	TRBJ2-7	NA	TRBV20-1	NA
CASSISGQYGYTF	TGTGCCAGTAGTATCTCGGGACAGTACGGCTACACCTTC	TRBJ1-2	TRBD1	TRBV19	once
CASSQVRGVHEQYF	TGTGCCAGCAGCCAAGTCAGGGGGGTCCACGAGCAGTACTTC	TRBJ2-7	NA	TRBV7-9	NA
CASRAGTGWGQETQYF	TGTGCCAGCAGGGCCGGGACAGGGTGGGGCCAAGAGACCCAGTACTTC	TRBJ2-5	TRBD1	TRBV2	NA
CASSLPGVETQYF	TGTGCCAGCAGCTTGCCGGGGGTGGAGACCCAGTACTTC	TRBJ2-5	NA	TRBV11-2	NA
CAISGTSGSSYEQYF	TGTGCCATCAGCGGAACTAGCGGGAGCTCCTACGAGCAGTACTTC	TRBJ2-7	TRBD2	TRBV10-3	NA
CATSRDSYQETQYF	TGTGCCACCAGCAGAGATTCTTACCAAGAGACCCAGTACTTC	TRBJ2-5	NA	TRBV15	NA
CSVYTNYEQYF	TGCAGCGTTTACACGAACTACGAGCAGTACTTC	TRBJ2-7	NA	TRBV29-1	medium-sized
CASSFSGGEQFF	TGCGCCAGCAGCTTTAGCGGGGGGGAGCAGTTCTTC	TRBJ2-1	TRBD2	TRBV5-1	NA
CASSHGSGFAKNIQYF	TGTGCCAGTAGTCACGGCAGCGGGTTTGCCAAAAACATTCAGTACTTC	TRBJ2-4	NA	TRBV19	NA
CAIQTGKWTEAFF	TGTGCCATACAAACAGGGAAATGGACTGAAGCTTTCTTT	TRBJ1-1	NA	TRBV10-3	few
CASSTSRGADTQYF	TGTGCCAGTAGTACCTCGCGGGGCGCAGATACGCAGTATTTT	TRBJ2-3	NA	TRBV19	NA
CASSATGMNTEAFF	TGTGCCAGCAGCGCGACAGGGATGAACACTGAAGCTTTCTTT	TRBJ1-1	TRBD1	TRBV9	NA
CATSGSAQETQYF	TGTGCCACCTCAGGGTCAGCCCAAGAGACCCAGTACTTC	TRBJ2-5	NA	TRBV28	NA
CASSPAKARLAVTDTQYF	TGTGCCAGCTCACCCGCAAAGGCGCGACTAGCGGTCACAGATACGCAGTATTTT	TRBJ2-3	TRBD2	TRBV18	NA
CASSLRPGSNTEAFF	TGCGCCAGCAGTTTAAGACCCGGGAGTAACACTGAAGCTTTCTTT	TRBJ1-1	NA	TRBV5-1	NA
CASSSGRALNEKLFF	TGTGCCAGCAGCTCGGGCAGGGCCCTTAATGAAAAACTGTTTTTT	TRBJ1-4	NA	TRBV5-8	NA
CASSQDNSNEQFF	TGTGCCAGCAGCCAAGATAACTCCAATGAGCAGTTCTTC	TRBJ2-1	NA	TRBV14	once
CASSPQGYGSKNIQYF	TGTGCCAGCAGCCCTCAGGGATACGGGTCCAAAAACATTCAGTACTTC	TRBJ2-4	NA	TRBV27	NA
CASSPPTALSYEQYF	TGTGCCAGCAGTCCTCCGACAGCACTATCCTACGAGCAGTACTTC	TRBJ2-7	NA	TRBV28	NA
CAISAGTVIIETQYF	TGTGCCATCAGCGCCGGGACAGTGATCATAGAGACCCAGTACTTC	TRBJ2-5	TRBD1	TRBV10-3	once
CASNIREGGEQYF	TGTGCCAGCAATATACGGGAGGGTGGCGAGCAGTACTTC	TRBJ2-7	TRBD2	TRBV2	NA
CASSEGHQDQPQHF	TGCGCCAGCAGCGAGGGACACCAAGATCAGCCCCAGCATTTT	TRBJ1-5	NA	TRBV5-1	NA
CASSQVLGQGYNEQYF	TGCGCCAGCAGCCAAGTTCTAGGACAGGGATACAACGAGCAGTACTTC	TRBJ2-7	TRBD1	TRBV4-1	NA
CASSVDFVRGSTDTQYF	TGTGCCAGCAGCGTAGATTTCGTGAGAGGGAGCACAGATACGCAGTATTTT	TRBJ2-3	NA	TRBV9	few
CASSPGTSGRAISYEQYF	TGTGCCAGCAGCCCTGGGACTAGCGGGAGGGCCATCTCCTACGAGCAGTACTTC	TRBJ2-7	TRBD2	TRBV28	NA
CASSLDATPYNEQFF	TGCGCCAGCAGCTTGGACGCTACGCCCTACAATGAGCAGTTCTTC	TRBJ2-1	NA	TRBV5-1	NA
CASSEGGAQPQHF	TGTGCCAGCAGTGAAGGCGGGGCTCAGCCCCAGCATTTT	TRBJ1-5	NA	TRBV6-1	few
CASSPAGALAYNEQFF	TGTGCCAGCAGTCCCGCTGGGGCTTTAGCCTACAATGAGCAGTTCTTC	TRBJ2-1	NA	TRBV27	NA
CASSARGQGGVNTEAFF	TGTGCCAGCAGCGCCCGGGGACAGGGGGGAGTGAACACTGAAGCTTTCTTT	TRBJ1-1	TRBD1	TRBV4-2	NA